Each of the 23 T cell receptor beta chains below was sequenced from the same sample in a study of T cells in Graves' hyperthyroidism and ophthalmopathy. TCR beta CDR3 sequences were amplified from RNA transcripts. TCR CDR3 regions were first amplified by RT-PCR with HTBI primers. TCRdb reprocessed the multiplex PCR reads via MiXCR and lists one record per CDR3 protein. The sample lists nearly 110,000 distinct CDR3 sequences; roughly 15% were seen once. Source material: blood. These TCRs come from a woman aged 45-59 years with Graves' hyperthyroidism.

This clonotype was recorded many times. This chain connects TRBV2 to TRBJ2-1; TRBD2 agrees at 11 bases. The CDR3 runs to 15 residues. Germline V gives CDR1 SNHLY, CDR2 FYNNEI. Unmatched junction bases numbered 5, after V lost 4 bases and J lost 6 bases. CDR3 sequence reads: CASSGPGLAVNEQFF. CDR3 nucleotide sequence: TGTGCCAGCAGTGGTCCGGGACTAGCGGTCAATGAGCAGTTCTTC.

This clonotype showed up many times. CDR3 in DNA: TGTGCCAGCAGCTCAACTTATTATTTCAATCTCAATGAGCAGTTCTTC. Amino acids: CASSSTYYFNLNEQFF. V gene TRBV7-9 combines with J gene TRBJ2-1, with no clear D. CDR3 length: 16 amino acids. V lost 4 bases and J lost 6, with 19 bases in between. Germline CDR1 SEHNR, CDR2 FQNEAQ (reference sequence).

This clonotype was recorded many times. The rearrangement joins TRBV2 to TRBJ1-3; 10 bases line up with TRBD1. This CDR3 has 17 residues. V was clipped by 5 bases and J by 4 bases; unmatched bases: 11. Germline CDR1 SNHLY, CDR2 FYNNEI. The DNA of the CDR3 is TGTGCCAGCAGTCCTCGGACAGGGGGAATTTCCGGAAACACCATATATTTT. This codes for CASSPRTGGISGNTIYF.

Many counts were recorded for this clonotype. The chain couples TRBV6-1 to TRBJ2-5, with D maybe TRBD1 (5 bases). Per the germline V gene, CDR1 is MNHNS and CDR2 is SASEGT. The CDR3 contains 13 residues. Trimming removed 7 bases at V and 3 bases at J, with 12 bases between. The DNA of the CDR3 is TGTGCCAGCAACAAGCAGGGAAAAGAGACCCAGTACTTC. This translates into CASNKQGKETQYF.

This clonotype was picked up many times. The rearrangement uses TRBV5-5 and TRBJ1-2; the match to TRBD1 covers 11 bases. The CDR3 spans 15 residues. CDR1 is SGHKS, CDR2 YYEKEE, per germline (reference sequence). After removal of 0 bases from V and 6 bases from J, the junction contained 4 bases not matched to a gene. CDR3 residues: CASSLEDRGLDGYTF. Written as DNA, the CDR3 is TGTGCCAGCAGCTTGGAGGACAGGGGGCTTGATGGCTACACCTTC.

This clonotype was recorded at least ten times. This sequence joins TRBV7-9 and TRBJ2-3; D gene ambiguous. The CDR3 sequence is 12 residues long. Deletions cut 5 bases from V and 4 bases from J, with 7 bases between. Germline loops: CDR1 SEHNR, CDR2 FQNEAQ (reference sequence). CDR3 region: CASSLHPDTQYF. The DNA of the CDR3 is TGTGCCAGCAGCCTACACCCAGATACGCAGTATTTT.

This clonotype was observed at least ten times. The V gene is TRBV5-1, the J gene TRBJ1-1; D uncertain. Trimming removed 1 base at V and 0 bases at J, with 10 bases between. Germline loops: CDR1 SGHRS, CDR2 YFSETQ. CDR3 length equals 15 residues. CDR3 loop: CASSLFPVMNTEAFF. CDR3 DNA sequence: TGCGCCAGCAGCTTGTTTCCAGTCATGAACACTGAAGCTTTCTTT.

This clonotype was observed at least ten times. The chain couples TRBV28 to TRBJ1-5; 7 bases are shared with TRBD1. V lost 5 bases and J lost 3; bases outside the gene matches: 16. The CDR3 sequence is 18 residues long. Germline V gene lookup returns CDR1 MDHEN and CDR2 SYDVKM. The CDR3 sequence: CASSPPRSDRAHNQPQHF. Here the CDR3 DNA reads TGTGCCAGCAGTCCACCCCGGAGTGACAGGGCGCACAATCAGCCCCAGCATTTT.

This clonotype appeared many times. The J gene is TRBJ2-3, the V gene TRBV14; 7 nucleotides match TRBD2. With V trimmed by 0 bases and J by 8 bases, 11 bases remained unmatched. The CDR3 length is 16 residues. The germline V gene has CDR1 SGHDN and CDR2 FVKESK. The CDR3 spells CASSQDRGSGVITQYF. The CDR3 DNA is TGTGCCAGCAGCCAAGATCGAGGAAGCGGGGTGATTACGCAGTATTTT.

This clonotype has just a few counts. A read error may explain this, as a much larger clone is one base away. The rearrangement links TRBV2 to TRBJ1-5; D not certain. The CDR3 contains 12 residues. From germline, CDR1 is SNHLY and CDR2 FYNNEI. CDR3 in amino acids: CAGSKGWQPQHF. CDR3 coding DNA: TGTGCCGGCAGTAAAGGCTGGCAGCCCCAGCATTTT.

This clonotype has ten or more counts. One junction end disagrees with the germline gene, perhaps due to a read error. The V gene is TRBV29-1, the J gene TRBJ2-2; 11 nucleotides align to TRBD2. CDR3 length: 15 residues. Germline lookup yields CDR1 SQVTM and CDR2 ANQGSEA. For the CDR3, the DNA is TGCAGCGTTGATAGCGGGAGGGCCGACACCGGGGAGCTGTCTTTT. As protein: CSVDSGRADTGELSF.

The table lists this clonotype with many counts. This chain uses TRBV20-1 with TRBJ1-6; weak D call: TRBD1 (5 bases). The CDR3 sequence is 17 residues long. Trimming stripped 0 bases from V and 8 bases from J, with 20 bases between. Germline V gene sequence: CDR1 DFQATT, CDR2 SNEGSKA (reference sequence). DNA of the CDR3: TGCAGTGCTAGAGATGCGTCCAGGGCGCAACGAGATTCACCCCTCCACTTT. Its protein product is CSARDASRAQRDSPLHF.

The chain links TRBV20-1 to TRBJ2-3, with 14 bases identical to TRBD2. This CDR3 is built from 18 residues. The germline gives CDR1 DFQATT, CDR2 SNEGSKA (reference sequence). Trimming took 1 base from V and 0 from J; bases not matched to a gene: 6. As DNA, the CDR3 is TGCAGTGCTAGAGTCGGGACTAGCGGGAGAAAAAGCACAGATACGCAGTATTTT. Its translation is CSARVGTSGRKSTDTQYF.

This clonotype was counted at least ten times. The genes are TRBV19 and TRBJ2-3; TRBD2 aligns across 8 bases. There are 15 residues in the CDR3. V dropped 7 bases and J dropped 2; count of bases not matched to a gene: 8. The germline CDR1 and CDR2 sequences are LNHDA and SQIVND (reference sequence). CDR3: CASNLPGGDTDTQYF. The DNA for the CDR3 is TGTGCCAGTAACCTGCCGGGAGGGGACACAGATACGCAGTATTTT.

This clonotype was recorded many times. This chain uses TRBV27 with TRBJ2-7, with TRBD2 identical over 8 bases. Trimming cost V 7 bases and J 0 bases; bases outside gene matches: 29. The CDR3 extends over 22 amino acids. Germline assignment: CDR1 MNHEY and CDR2 SMNVEV (reference sequence). The CDR3 sequence: CASTFIPARGGRASCCSYEQYV. CDR3 DNA: TGTGCCAGCACCTTTATTCCCGCCCGGGGGGGCCGGGCCTCGTGCTGCTCCTACGAGCAGTACGTC.

The table lists this clonotype with many counts. The rearrangement links TRBV19 to TRBJ1-1; D is ambiguous. CDR3 size: 13 residues. The germline V and J ends were trimmed by 3 bases and 4 bases, with 9 bases remaining between them. Looked up from germline, CDR1 is LNHDA and CDR2 is SQIVND (reference sequence). Here the CDR3 DNA reads TGTGCCAGTAGTATTTCGTCGGGCACTGAAGCTTTCTTT. Its translation: CASSISSGTEAFF.

The V call is TRBV12-3 or TRBV12-4, the J call TRBJ1-5, with D possibly matching TRBD1 (5 bases). With 3 bases removed from V and 5 bases from J, the gap between germline ends came to 11 bases. The CDR3 spans 14 residues. For the CDR3, the DNA is TGTGCCAGCAGTTTTTCCGGGGGGGATCAGCCCCAGCATTTT. This gives the protein CASSFSGGDQPQHF.

This clonotype was observed many times. The chain has TRBV20-1 and TRBJ2-1; 8 bases are shared with TRBD1. The V gene end was trimmed by 3 bases and the J gene end by 7 bases; junction bases not matched to a gene: 20. This CDR3 is built from 18 residues. Germline CDR1 reads DFQATT; CDR2 reads SNEGSKA (reference sequence). The CDR3 sequence is CSARDLGIRTGTTNEQFF. CDR3 in DNA: TGCAGTGCTAGGGACCTGGGGATTAGGACAGGGACAACGAATGAGCAGTTCTTC.

This clonotype was found many times. The rearrangement uses TRBV5-6 and TRBJ1-6; D may be TRBD1 (5 bases). The CDR3 is 14 amino acids. V was pared by 7 bases and J by 1 base, with 9 bases between. CDR1 is SGHDT, CDR2 YYEEEE, per germline. CDR3 sequence (DNA): TGTGCCAGCGGGGGAGGTTCCTATAATTCACCCCTCCACTTT. Protein: CASGGGSYNSPLHF. Drawing the rest from reference TRBV5-6 and TRBJ1-6, the complete variable domain is DAGVTQSPTHLIKTRGQQVTLRCSPKSGHDTVSWYQQALGQGPQFIFQYYEEEERQRGNFPDRFSGHQFPNYSSELNVNALLLGDSALYLCASGGGSYNSPLHFGNGTRLTVT.

This clonotype was seen ten or more times. The chain couples TRBV18 to TRBJ2-2; 9 bases agree with TRBD2. CDR1 and CDR2 from the germline V gene are KGHSH and LQKENI. The J segment lost 6 bases and the V segment lost 4 bases, leaving 6 bases of the junction unmatched. This CDR3 has 15 residues. The CDR3 region is CASSRKVAGAGELFF. In nucleotides, the CDR3 is TGTGCCAGCTCACGGAAGGTAGCGGGAGCCGGGGAGCTGTTTTTT.

This clonotype was found many times. The V and J genes are TRBV5-5 and TRBJ1-2, with D maybe TRBD1 (6 bases). The CDR3 contains 16 residues. Trimming shortened V by 2 bases and J by 2 bases, and 16 bases separated the two germline ends. The germline gives CDR1 SGHKS, CDR2 YYEKEE (reference sequence). The CDR3, as DNA: TGTGCCAGCAGCTTCCTGGGGGCGGGGGCGAACTATGGCTACACCTTC. It specifies CASSFLGAGANYGYTF.

This clonotype has a count of ten or more. The chain uses TRBV19 and TRBJ2-3, with D uncertain. Germline V gene data show CDR1 as LNHDA and CDR2 as SQIVND (reference sequence). The CDR3 is 10 amino acids. With 9 bases removed from V and 6 bases from J, the gap between germline ends came to 7 bases. Here the CDR3 DNA reads TGTGCCAGCTATGGGGATACGCAGTATTTT. Amino acids: CASYGDTQYF.

This rearrangement joins TRBV27 to TRBJ2-7, with 8 bases that match TRBD1. CDR3 size: 15 residues. In germline, CDR1 is MNHEY, CDR2 SMNVEV (reference sequence). V lost 5 bases and J lost 2; bases outside the gene matches: 8. This CDR3 reads CASSRTGQDPYEQYF. The DNA of the CDR3 is TGTGCCAGCAGTAGGACGGGACAGGACCCCTACGAGCAGTACTTC.